Listed below are T cell receptor beta chains from one sample, sequenced in a study of T-cell reconstitution after alpha-beta-depleted transplantation in children. Using its own MiXCR run on the PCR reads, TCRdb lists one record per CDR3 protein. The data hold around 680,000 distinct CDR3 sequences, with roughly 17% observed a single time. Sequences were derived from PBMCs from the stem cell graft donor, sampled from the stem cell graft. These TCRs come from a human donor who donated a stem cell graft to a child with acute myeloid leukemia. Each CDR3 is given with its conserved first and last residue. Each record gives: clone size, J gene, D gene, V gene, CDR3 protein, CDR3 DNA. The D gene is left open where the match is weak. Some rows mark clone size as missing; the rest say once, few, many or name a class of expanded clone.

>few|TRBJ1-2|NA|TRBV15
CATSKKDGANYGYTF
TGTGCCACCAGCAAAAAGGACGGCGCTAACTATGGCTACACCTTC
>NA|TRBJ2-3|NA|TRBV7-2
CASSLGRGASTDTQYF
TGTGCCAGCAGCTTAGGTCGGGGGGCGAGCACAGATACGCAGTATTTT
>many|TRBJ1-3|NA|TRBV29-1
CSVSSGNTIYF
TGCAGCGTTTCCTCTGGAAACACCATATATTTT
>NA|TRBJ1-5|NA|TRBV7-2
CASSLLQAHQPQHF
TGTGCCAGCAGCTTACTACAGGCACATCAGCCCCAGCATTTT
>many|TRBJ2-2|NA|TRBV4-3
CASSHLTGTNTGELFF
TGCGCCAGCAGCCACCTAACAGGGACGAACACCGGGGAGCTGTTTTTT
>many|TRBJ1-5|TRBD1|TRBV20-1
CSASPLRQGGTYSNQPQHF
TGCAGTGCTAGCCCCCTGAGACAGGGGGGCACTTATAGCAATCAGCCCCAGCATTTT
>few|TRBJ2-3|NA|TRBV7-9
CASSFGQYMTDTQYF
TGTGCCAGCAGCTTCGGGCAGTATATGACAGATACGCAGTATTTT
>many|TRBJ2-1|NA|TRBV7-9
CASSLRRRDEQFF
TGTGCCAGCAGCTTACGTCGTCGGGATGAGCAGTTCTTC
>few|TRBJ2-1|TRBD2|TRBV3-1
CASSIPGLAGASSSYNEQFF
TGTGCCAGCAGCATACCGGGACTAGCGGGGGCCTCAAGCTCCTACAATGAGCAGTTCTTC
>many|TRBJ2-7|TRBD1|TRBV5-6
CASSPRDSPYEQYF
TGTGCCAGCAGCCCGAGGGACAGCCCCTACGAGCAGTACTTC
>few|TRBJ1-2|TRBD1|TRBV6-5
CASSYSGQGEGYTF
TGTGCCAGCAGTTACTCTGGGCAGGGGGAAGGCTACACCTTC
>many|TRBJ2-5|NA|TRBV24-1
CATSDLQDETQYF
TGTGCCACCAGTGATTTGCAGGACGAGACCCAGTACTTC
>NA|TRBJ2-3|TRBD2|TRBV29-1
CSVSAGGFTDTQYF
TGCAGCGTTTCAGCGGGGGGGTTCACAGATACGCAGTATTTT
>many|TRBJ2-3|TRBD1|TRBV6-1
CASSRTGEMDTQYF
TGTGCCAGCAGTCGGACAGGGGAAATGGATACGCAGTATTTT
>NA|TRBJ2-7|TRBD1|TRBV20-1
CSARDGTETSYEQYF
TGCAGTGCTAGAGACGGGACAGAAACCTCCTACGAGCAGTACTTC
>many|TRBJ1-1|NA|TRBV13
CASSSRDMNTEAFF
TGTGCCAGCAGCTCCAGGGATATGAACACTGAAGCTTTCTTT
>few|TRBJ1-2|NA|TRBV20-1
CSARVTAGSGYTF
TGCAGTGCTAGAGTAACGGCAGGGAGCGGCTACACCTTC
>NA|TRBJ1-1|TRBD1|TRBV7-9
CASPHPLGQGNTEAFF
TGTGCCAGTCCACATCCCCTTGGACAGGGGAACACTGAAGCTTTCTTT
>many|TRBJ2-7|TRBD1|TRBV20-1
CSAREGTGAYEQYF
TGCAGTGCTAGAGAGGGGACAGGGGCCTACGAGCAGTACTTC
>NA|TRBJ1-5|NA|TRBV3-1
CASSQGGHQPQHF
TGTGCCAGCAGCCAAGGAGGGCATCAGCCCCAGCATTTT
>NA|TRBJ1-2|TRBD1|TRBV7-8
CASSLTTGSNYGYTF
TGTGCCAGCAGTTTAACGACAGGGAGTAACTATGGCTACACCTTC
>NA|TRBJ1-5|NA|TRBV15
CATSTPGGWARDNQPQHF
TGTGCCACCAGCACACCCGGAGGTTGGGCAAGGGACAATCAGCCCCAGCATTTT
>NA|TRBJ2-3|NA|TRBV7-9
CASSLGTNTQYF
TGTGCCAGCAGCTTAGGCACGAATACGCAGTATTTT